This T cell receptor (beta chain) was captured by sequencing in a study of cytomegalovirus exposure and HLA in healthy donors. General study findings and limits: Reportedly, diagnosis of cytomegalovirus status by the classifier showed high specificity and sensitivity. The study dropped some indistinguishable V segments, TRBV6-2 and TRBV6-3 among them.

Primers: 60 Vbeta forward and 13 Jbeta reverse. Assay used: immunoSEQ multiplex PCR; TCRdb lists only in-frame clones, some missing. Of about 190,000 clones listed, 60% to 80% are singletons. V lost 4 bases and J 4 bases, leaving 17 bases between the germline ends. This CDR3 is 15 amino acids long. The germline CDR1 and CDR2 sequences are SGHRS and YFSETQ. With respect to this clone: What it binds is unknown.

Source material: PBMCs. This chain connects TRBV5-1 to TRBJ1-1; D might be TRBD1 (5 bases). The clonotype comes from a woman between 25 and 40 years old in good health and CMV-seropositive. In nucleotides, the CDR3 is TGCGCCAGCAGCCTTACGCACGGGGGGGGCACTGAAGCTTTCTTT. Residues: CASSLTHGGGTEAFF.